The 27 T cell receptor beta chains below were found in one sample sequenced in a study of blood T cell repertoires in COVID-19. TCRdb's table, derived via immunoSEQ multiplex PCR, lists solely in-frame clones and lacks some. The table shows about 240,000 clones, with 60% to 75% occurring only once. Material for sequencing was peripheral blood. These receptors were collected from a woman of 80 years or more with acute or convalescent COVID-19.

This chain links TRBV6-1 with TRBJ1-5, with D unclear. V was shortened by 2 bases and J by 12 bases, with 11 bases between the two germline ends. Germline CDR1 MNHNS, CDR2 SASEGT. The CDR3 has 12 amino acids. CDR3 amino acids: CASSEREGLQHF. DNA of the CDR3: TGTGCCAGCAGTGAACGGGAGGGTCTCCAGCATTTT.

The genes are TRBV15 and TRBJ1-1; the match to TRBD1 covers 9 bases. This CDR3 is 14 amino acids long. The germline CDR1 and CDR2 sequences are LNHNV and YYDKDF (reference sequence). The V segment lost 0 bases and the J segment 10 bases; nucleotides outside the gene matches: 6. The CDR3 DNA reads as TGTGCCACCAGCAGAGAACAGGGGGCTCTGGGAGCTTTCTTT. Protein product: CATSREQGALGAFF.

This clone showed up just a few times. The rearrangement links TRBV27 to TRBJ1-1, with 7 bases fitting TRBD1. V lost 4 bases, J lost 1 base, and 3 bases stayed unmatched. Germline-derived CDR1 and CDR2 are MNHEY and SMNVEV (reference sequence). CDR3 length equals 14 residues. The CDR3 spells CASSYRQGNTEAFF. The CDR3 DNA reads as TGTGCCAGCAGTTACCGACAGGGGAACACTGAAGCTTTCTTT.

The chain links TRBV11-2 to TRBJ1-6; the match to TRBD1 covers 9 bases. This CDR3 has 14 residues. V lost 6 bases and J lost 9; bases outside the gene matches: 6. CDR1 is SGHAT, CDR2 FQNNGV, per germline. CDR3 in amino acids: CASRGDRESSPLHF. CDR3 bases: TGTGCCAGCAGGGGGGACAGGGAGAGTTCACCCCTCCACTTT.

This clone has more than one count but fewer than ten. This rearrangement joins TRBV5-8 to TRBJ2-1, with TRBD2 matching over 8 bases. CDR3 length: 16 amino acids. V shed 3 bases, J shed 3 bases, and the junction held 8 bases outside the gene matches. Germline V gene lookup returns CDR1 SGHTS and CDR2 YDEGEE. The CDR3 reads CASSWIGTRGYNEQFF. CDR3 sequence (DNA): TGTGCCAGCAGCTGGATAGGGACTAGGGGCTACAATGAGCAGTTCTTC.

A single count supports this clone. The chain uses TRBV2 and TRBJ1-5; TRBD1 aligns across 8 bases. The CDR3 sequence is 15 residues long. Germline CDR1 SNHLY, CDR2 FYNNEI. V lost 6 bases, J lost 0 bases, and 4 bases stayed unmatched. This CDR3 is CASRQGASSNQPQHF. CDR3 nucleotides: TGTGCCAGCAGGCAGGGGGCGAGTAGCAATCAGCCCCAGCATTTT.

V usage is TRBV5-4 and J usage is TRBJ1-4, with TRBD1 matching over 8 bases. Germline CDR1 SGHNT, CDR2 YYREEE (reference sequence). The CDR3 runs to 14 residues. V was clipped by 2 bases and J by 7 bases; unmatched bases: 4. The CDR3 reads CASSLQGGGEKLFF. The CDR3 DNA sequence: TGTGCCAGCAGCTTACAGGGGGGCGGTGAAAAACTGTTTTTT. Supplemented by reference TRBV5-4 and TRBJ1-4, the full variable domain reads ETGVTQSPTHLIKTRGQQVTLRCSSQSGHNTVSWYQQALGQGPQFIFQYYREEENGRGNFPPRFSGLQFPNYSSELNVNALELDDSALYLCASSLQGGGEKLFFGSGTQLSVL.

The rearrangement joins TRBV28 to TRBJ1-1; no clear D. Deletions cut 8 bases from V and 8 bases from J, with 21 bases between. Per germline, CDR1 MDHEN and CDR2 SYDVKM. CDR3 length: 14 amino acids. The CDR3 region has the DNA TGTGCCAGCTTCCAGTACCCCCCTCGGGGAGAAGCTTTCTTT. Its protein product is CASFQYPPRGEAFF.

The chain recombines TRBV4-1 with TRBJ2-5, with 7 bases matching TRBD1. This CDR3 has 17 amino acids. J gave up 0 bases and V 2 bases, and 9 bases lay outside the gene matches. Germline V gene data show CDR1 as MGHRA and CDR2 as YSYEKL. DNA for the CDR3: TGCGCCAGCAGCCAACCCAGACAGGGAAGGGACCAAGAGACCCAGTACTTC. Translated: CASSQPRQGRDQETQYF.

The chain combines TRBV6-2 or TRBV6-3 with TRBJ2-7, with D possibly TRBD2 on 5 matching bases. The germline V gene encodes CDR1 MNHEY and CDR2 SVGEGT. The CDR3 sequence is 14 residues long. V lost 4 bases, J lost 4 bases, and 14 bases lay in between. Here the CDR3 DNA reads TGTGCCAGCAGTTCGGGTGAGGGATATTACGAGCAGTACTTC. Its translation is CASSSGEGYYEQYF.

CDR3 sequence reads: CAVHSGGMTDTQYF. In DNA form, the CDR3 reads TGTGCCGTCCACTCGGGGGGCATGACGGATACGCAGTATTTT. V is TRBV5-8 and J is TRBJ2-3; D might be TRBD2 (7 bases). Trimming stripped 10 bases from V and 6 bases from J, with 21 bases between. CDR1 SGHTS and CDR2 YDEGEE come from the germline V gene. The CDR3 has 14 amino acids. The variable domain in full, completed from reference TRBV5-8 and TRBJ2-3, reads EAGVTQSPTHLIKTRGQQATLRCSPISGHTSVYWYQQALGLGLQFLLWYDEGEERNRGNFPPRFSGRQFPNYSSELNVNALELEDSALYLCAVHSGGMTDTQYFGPGTRLTVL.

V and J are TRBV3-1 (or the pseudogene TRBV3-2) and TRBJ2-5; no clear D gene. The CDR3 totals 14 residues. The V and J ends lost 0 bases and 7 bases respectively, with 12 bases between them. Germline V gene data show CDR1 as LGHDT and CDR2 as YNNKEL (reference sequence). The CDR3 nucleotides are TGTGCCAGCAGCCAAGAGAGGCTAGACGGGACCCAGTACTTC. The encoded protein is CASSQERLDGTQYF.

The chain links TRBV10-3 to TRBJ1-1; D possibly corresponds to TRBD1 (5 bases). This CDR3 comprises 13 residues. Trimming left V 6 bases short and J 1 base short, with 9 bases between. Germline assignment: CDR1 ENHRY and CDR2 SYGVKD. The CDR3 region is CAIRGTGNTEAFF. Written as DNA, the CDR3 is TGTGCCATCAGGGGAACAGGGAACACTGAAGCTTTCTTT.

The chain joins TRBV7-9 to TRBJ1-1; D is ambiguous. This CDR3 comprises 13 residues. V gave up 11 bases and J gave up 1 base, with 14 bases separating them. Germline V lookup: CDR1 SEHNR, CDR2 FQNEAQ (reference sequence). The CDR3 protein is CAGFKTGNTEAFF. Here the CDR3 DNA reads TGTGCCGGTTTCAAGACGGGGAACACTGAAGCTTTCTTT. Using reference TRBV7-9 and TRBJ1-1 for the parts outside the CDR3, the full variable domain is DTGVSQNPRHKITKRGQNVTFRCDPISEHNRLYWYRQTLGQGPEFLTYFQNEAQLEKSRLLSDRFSAERPKGSFSTLEIQRTEQGDSAMYLCAGFKTGNTEAFFGQGTRLTVV.

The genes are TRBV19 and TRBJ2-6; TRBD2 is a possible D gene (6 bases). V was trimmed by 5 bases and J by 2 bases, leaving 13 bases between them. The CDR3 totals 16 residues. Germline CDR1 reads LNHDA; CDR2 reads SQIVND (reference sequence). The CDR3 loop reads CASSPLGGPGANVLTF. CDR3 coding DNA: TGTGCCAGTAGTCCCCTCGGAGGGCCTGGGGCCAACGTCCTGACTTTC.

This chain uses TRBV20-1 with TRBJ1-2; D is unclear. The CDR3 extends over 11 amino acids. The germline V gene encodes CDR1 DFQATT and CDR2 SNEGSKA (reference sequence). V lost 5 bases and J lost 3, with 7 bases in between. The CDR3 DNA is TGCAGTGCTTCTTTTGACTATGGCTACACCTTC. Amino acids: CSASFDYGYTF.

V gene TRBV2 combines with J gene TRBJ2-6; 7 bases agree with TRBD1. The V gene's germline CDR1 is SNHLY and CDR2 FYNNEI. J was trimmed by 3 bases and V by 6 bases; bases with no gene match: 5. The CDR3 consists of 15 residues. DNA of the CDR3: TGTGCCAGCAGGCTCCAGGGGGTTGGGGCCAACGTCCTGACTTTC. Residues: CASRLQGVGANVLTF.

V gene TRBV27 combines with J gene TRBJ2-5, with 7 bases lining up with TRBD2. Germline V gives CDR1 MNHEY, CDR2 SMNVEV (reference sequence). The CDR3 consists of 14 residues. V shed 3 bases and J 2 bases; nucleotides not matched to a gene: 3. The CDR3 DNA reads TGTGCCAGCAGTTTTGTGGGGGGGCAAGAGACCCAGTACTTC. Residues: CASSFVGGQETQYF.

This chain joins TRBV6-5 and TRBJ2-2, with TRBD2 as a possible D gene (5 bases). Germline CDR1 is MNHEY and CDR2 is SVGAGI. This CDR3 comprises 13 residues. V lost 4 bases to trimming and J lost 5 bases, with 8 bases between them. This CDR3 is CASSSQRTGELFF. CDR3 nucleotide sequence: TGTGCCAGCAGTTCCCAGCGGACCGGGGAGCTGTTTTTT.

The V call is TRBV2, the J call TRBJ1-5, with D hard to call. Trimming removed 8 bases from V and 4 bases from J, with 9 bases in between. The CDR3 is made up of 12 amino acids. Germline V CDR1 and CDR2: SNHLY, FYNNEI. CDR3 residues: CASPNGNQPQHF. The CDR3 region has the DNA TGTGCCAGCCCGAACGGGAATCAGCCCCAGCATTTT.

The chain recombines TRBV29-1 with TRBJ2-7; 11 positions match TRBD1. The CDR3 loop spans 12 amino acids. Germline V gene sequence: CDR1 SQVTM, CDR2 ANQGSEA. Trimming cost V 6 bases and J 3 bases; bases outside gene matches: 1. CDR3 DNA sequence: TGCAGCGTGGGACAGGGGGACTACGAGCAGTACTTC. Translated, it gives CSVGQGDYEQYF.

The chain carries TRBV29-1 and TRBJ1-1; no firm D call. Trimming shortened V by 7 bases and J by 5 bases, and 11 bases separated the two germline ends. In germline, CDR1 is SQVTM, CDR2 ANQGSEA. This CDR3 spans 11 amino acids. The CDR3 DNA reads TGCAGCGCGAACAGTGGGACTGAAGCTTTCTTT. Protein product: CSANSGTEAFF.

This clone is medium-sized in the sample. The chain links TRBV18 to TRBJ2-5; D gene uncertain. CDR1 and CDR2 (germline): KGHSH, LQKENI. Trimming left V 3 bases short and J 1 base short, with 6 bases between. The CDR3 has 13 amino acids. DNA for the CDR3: TGTGCCAGCTCACCGATACTCCAAGAGACCCAGTACTTC. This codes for CASSPILQETQYF.

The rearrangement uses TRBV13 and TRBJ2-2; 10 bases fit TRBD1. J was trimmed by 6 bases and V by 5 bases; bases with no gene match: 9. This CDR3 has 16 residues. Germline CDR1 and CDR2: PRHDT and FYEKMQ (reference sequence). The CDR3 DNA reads TGTGCCAGCAGCATCGACAGGGGGCAATATCCCGGGGAGCTGTTTTTT. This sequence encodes CASSIDRGQYPGELFF.

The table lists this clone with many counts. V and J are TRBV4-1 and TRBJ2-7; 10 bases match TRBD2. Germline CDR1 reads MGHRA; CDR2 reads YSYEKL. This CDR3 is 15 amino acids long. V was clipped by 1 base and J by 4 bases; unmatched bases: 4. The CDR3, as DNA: TGCGCCAGCAGCCAAGCCCTAGCGGGGGAATACGAGCAGTACTTC. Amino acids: CASSQALAGEYEQYF.

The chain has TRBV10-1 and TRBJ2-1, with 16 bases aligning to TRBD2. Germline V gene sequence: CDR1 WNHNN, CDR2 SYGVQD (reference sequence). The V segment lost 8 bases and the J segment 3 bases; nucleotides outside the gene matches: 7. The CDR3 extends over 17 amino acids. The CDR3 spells CASGGTSGRADYNEQFF. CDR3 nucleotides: TGCGCCAGCGGCGGGACTAGCGGGAGGGCCGACTACAATGAGCAGTTCTTC.

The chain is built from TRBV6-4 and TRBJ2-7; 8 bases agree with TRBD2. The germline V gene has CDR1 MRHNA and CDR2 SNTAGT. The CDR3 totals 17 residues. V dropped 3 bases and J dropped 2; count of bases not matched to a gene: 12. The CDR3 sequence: CASSDPGLVSRAYEQYF. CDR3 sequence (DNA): TGTGCCAGCAGTGATCCGGGACTAGTGAGTAGGGCCTACGAGCAGTACTTC.